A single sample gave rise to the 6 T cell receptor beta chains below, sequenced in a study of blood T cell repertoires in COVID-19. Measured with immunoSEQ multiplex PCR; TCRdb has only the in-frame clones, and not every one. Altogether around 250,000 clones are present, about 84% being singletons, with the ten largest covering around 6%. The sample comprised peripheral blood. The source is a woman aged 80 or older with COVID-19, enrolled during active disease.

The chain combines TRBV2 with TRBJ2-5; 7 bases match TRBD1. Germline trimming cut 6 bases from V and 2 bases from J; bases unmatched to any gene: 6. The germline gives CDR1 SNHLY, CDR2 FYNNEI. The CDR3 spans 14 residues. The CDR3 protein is CASSRWDSQETQYF. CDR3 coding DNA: TGTGCCAGCAGCCGTTGGGACAGTCAAGAGACCCAGTACTTC.

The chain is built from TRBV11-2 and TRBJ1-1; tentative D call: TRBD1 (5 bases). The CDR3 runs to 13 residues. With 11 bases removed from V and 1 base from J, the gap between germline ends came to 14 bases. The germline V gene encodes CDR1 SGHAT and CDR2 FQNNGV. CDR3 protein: CAVSTARNTEAFF. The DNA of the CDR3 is TGTGCCGTCTCGACAGCCAGGAACACTGAAGCTTTCTTT.

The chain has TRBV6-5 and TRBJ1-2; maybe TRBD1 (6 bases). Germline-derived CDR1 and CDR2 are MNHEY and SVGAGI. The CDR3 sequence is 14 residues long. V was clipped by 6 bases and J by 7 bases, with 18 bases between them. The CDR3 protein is CASSRTGKLGGYTF. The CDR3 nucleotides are TGTGCCAGCAGCCGCACAGGGAAGTTGGGTGGCTACACCTTC.

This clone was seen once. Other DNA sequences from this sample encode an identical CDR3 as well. In nucleotides, the CDR3 is TGCGCCAGCAGCTTGGGAGGCAACCAAGAGACCCAGTACTTC. It encodes CASSLGGNQETQYF. The V and J genes are TRBV5-1 and TRBJ2-5; D is undetermined. Germline assignment: CDR1 SGHRS and CDR2 YFSETQ. CDR3 length: 14 amino acids. Trimming shortened V by 0 bases and J by 0 bases, and 6 bases separated the two germline ends.

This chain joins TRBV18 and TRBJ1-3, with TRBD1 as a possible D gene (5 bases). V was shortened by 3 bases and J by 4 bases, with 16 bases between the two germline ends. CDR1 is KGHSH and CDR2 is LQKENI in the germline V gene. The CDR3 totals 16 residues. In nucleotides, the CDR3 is TGTGCCAGCTCACCCCCTGGACAATCAGCAGGAAACACCATATATTTT. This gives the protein CASSPPGQSAGNTIYF.

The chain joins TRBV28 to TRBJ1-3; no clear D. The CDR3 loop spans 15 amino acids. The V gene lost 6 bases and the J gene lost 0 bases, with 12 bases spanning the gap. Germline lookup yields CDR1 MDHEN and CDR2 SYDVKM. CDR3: CASSPSRGSGNTIYF. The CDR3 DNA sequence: TGTGCCAGCAGCCCCTCCCGGGGCTCTGGAAACACCATATATTTT.